Sequencing of this T cell receptor (beta chain) was carried out in a study of T cell responses to AZD1222 COVID-19 vaccine. Study overall: Investigators merged groups given second doses at roughly 4 or roughly 12 weeks.

Here immunoSEQ multiplex PCR was the method, and the copy in TCRdb shows in-frame clones only, minus some. The sample includes some 150,000 clones, roughly 92% of them seen just once. In the case of this clone: As yet, its antigen is unknown.

This CDR3 contains 13 residues. Trimming removed 5 bases at V and 4 bases at J, with 12 bases between. The germline V gene encodes CDR1 MNHEY and CDR2 SVGEGT. Findings and limits, study-wide: Clonal diversity may have been underestimated, and the donors were mostly white British, with more females than males.

Source: peripheral blood, taken on day 0 of AZD1222 vaccination. The source of this sequence is an adult in good health. V and J are TRBV6-2 or TRBV6-3 and TRBJ2-7; D is uncertain. The DNA of the CDR3 is TGTGCCAGCAGTGACGTCAGCAATTACGAGCAGTACGTC. Its protein is CASSDVSNYEQYV.